A single sample gave rise to the 29 T cell receptor beta chains below, sequenced in a study of T-cell memory formation after mild COVID-19. TCRdb ran MiXCR on the 5' RACE reads and lists one entry per CDR3 protein. The profile shows about 310,000 distinct CDR3 sequences, roughly 15% of them singletons. The sequencing sample was made of PBMCs or a T cell subset sorted from them (not recorded which). The receptors here all came from a young man who had mild COVID-19 (a few samples of this study predate the infection). Cell type and time point are not known.

This clonotype was seen a handful of times. The gene calls are TRBV5-1 and TRBJ2-3, with 10 bases lining up with TRBD1. In germline, CDR1 is SGHRS, CDR2 YFSETQ. J lost 4 bases, V lost 5 bases, and 4 bases had no gene match. The CDR3 covers 14 residues. The CDR3 here is CASRPGTGADTQYF. The CDR3 DNA reads TGCGCCAGCAGGCCCGGGACAGGGGCAGATACGCAGTATTTT.

This clonotype turned up a few times. CDR3 residues: CASSLGAGMHEQYF. The CDR3 region has the DNA TGTGCCAGCAGCTTAGGGGCAGGGATGCACGAGCAGTACTTC. This chain connects TRBV11-2 to TRBJ2-7; perhaps TRBD1 as D (5 bases). This CDR3 contains 14 residues. CDR1 is SGHAT, CDR2 FQNNGV, per germline. Trimming took 1 base from V and 5 from J, leaving 12 bases between them.

CDR3 in amino acids: CASSAEVGYYGYTF. CDR3 nucleotides: TGTGCCAGCAGCGCGGAGGTGGGGTACTATGGCTACACCTTC. The chain couples TRBV5-4 to TRBJ1-2; no definite D call. The CDR3 runs to 14 residues. V lost 4 bases to trimming and J lost 3 bases, with 13 bases between them. Germline assignment: CDR1 SGHNT and CDR2 YYREEE (reference sequence).

This chain uses TRBV19 with TRBJ1-6, with unresolved D. This CDR3 comprises 13 residues. Germline assignment: CDR1 LNHDA and CDR2 SQIVND (reference sequence). V shed 3 bases and J shed 9 bases, with 9 bases lying between them. CDR3 sequence: CASSITTISPLHF. CDR3 DNA: TGTGCCAGTAGTATCACGACTATTTCACCCCTCCACTTT.

In its sample, this clonotype was seen a few times. The chain is built from TRBV7-7 and TRBJ2-1, with TRBD2 as a possible D gene (5 bases). The germline V and J ends were trimmed by 5 bases and 7 bases, with 12 bases remaining between them. The CDR3 spans 13 residues. In germline, CDR1 is SSHAT, CDR2 FNYEAQ (reference sequence). The CDR3 nucleotides read TGTGCCAGCAGCACGGAACGAGGGAATGAGCAGTTCTTC. Translating gives CASSTERGNEQFF. Using reference TRBV7-7 and TRBJ2-1 for the parts outside the CDR3, the full variable domain is GAGVSQSPRYKVTKRGQDVTLRCDPISSHATLYWYQQALGQGPEFLTYFNYEAQPDKSGLPSDRFSAERPEGSISTLTIQRTEQRDSAMYRCASSTERGNEQFFGPGTRLTVL.

The rearrangement links TRBV28 to TRBJ1-5; 7 nucleotides line up with TRBD1. CDR1 and CDR2 from the germline V gene are MDHEN and SYDVKM. The J segment lost 3 bases and the V segment lost 5 bases, leaving 4 bases of the junction unmatched. CDR3 length equals 14 residues. In DNA form, the CDR3 reads TGTGCCAGCAGTCTGGGGACAGACAATCAGCCCCAGCATTTT. Encoded protein: CASSLGTDNQPQHF.

The chain joins TRBV6-2 or TRBV6-3 to TRBJ1-2; tentatively, D is TRBD1 (5 bases). Germline V gene sequence: CDR1 MNHEY, CDR2 SVGEGT. This CDR3 comprises 14 residues. V lost 4 bases to trimming and J lost 7 bases, with 16 bases between them. The CDR3 bases are TGTGCCAGCAGTTCTCGGGACCCCCTTAGTGGCTACACCTTC. Translation gives CASSSRDPLSGYTF.

This clonotype was observed a few times. The chain couples TRBV7-3 to TRBJ1-3; possibly TRBD1 for D (5 bases). Per the germline V gene, CDR1 is SGHTA and CDR2 is FQGTGA. V was shortened by 6 bases and J by 0 bases, with 9 bases between the two germline ends. CDR3 length: 14 residues. CDR3 sequence reads: CASSSDSSGNTIYF. For the CDR3, the DNA is TGTGCCAGCAGTTCAGACAGCTCTGGAAACACCATATATTTT.

There are a few counts of this clonotype. The chain joins TRBV20-1 to TRBJ2-3; 11 bases are shared with TRBD1. V lost 6 bases, J lost 3 bases, and 5 bases stayed unmatched. Germline lookup yields CDR1 DFQATT and CDR2 SNEGSKA (reference sequence). This CDR3 contains 14 residues. CDR3 in amino acids: CSAWTGGATDTQYF. CDR3 DNA sequence: TGCAGTGCCTGGACAGGGGGCGCAACAGATACGCAGTATTTT.

The sample holds a few counts of this clonotype. The chain is built from TRBV6-5 and TRBJ2-1; the match to TRBD1 covers 10 bases. The CDR3 runs to 13 residues. Germline loops: CDR1 MNHEY, CDR2 SVGAGI. Trimming cost V 0 bases and J 14 bases; bases outside gene matches: 4. Written as DNA, the CDR3 is TGTGCCAGCAGTTACTCGATTGGGACAGGGGAGTTCTTC. Translated: CASSYSIGTGEFF.

This clonotype occurred a few times. The chain joins TRBV12-3 or TRBV12-4 to TRBJ1-1; 7 nucleotides match TRBD1. V shed 6 bases, J shed 5 bases, and the junction held 9 bases outside the gene matches. The CDR3 runs 14 residues. CDR3 nucleotide sequence: TGTGCCAGCAGCCTATCCGACAGGGAAACTGAAGCTTTCTTT. The encoded protein is CASSLSDRETEAFF.

This clonotype came up a few times. This chain links TRBV6-5 with TRBJ2-6; D unresolved. Trimming took 6 bases from V and 0 from J, leaving 6 bases between them. Germline lookup yields CDR1 MNHEY and CDR2 SVGAGI. The CDR3 length is 14 residues. The CDR3: CASRKSSGANVLTF. Here the CDR3 DNA reads TGTGCCAGCAGGAAGTCCTCTGGGGCCAACGTCCTGACTTTC.

The rearrangement uses TRBV2 and TRBJ1-6; D gene uncertain. Germline CDR1 is SNHLY and CDR2 is FYNNEI. The CDR3 covers 14 residues. The ends were cut back, 4 bases at V and 10 bases at J, with 14 bases in the middle. This chain's CDR3 is CASSGLAPVSPLHF. The DNA for the CDR3 is TGTGCCAGCAGTGGGCTGGCCCCGGTGTCACCCCTCCACTTT.

The J gene is TRBJ1-1, the V gene TRBV5-1; 7 bases line up with TRBD1. The germline CDR1 and CDR2 sequences are SGHRS and YFSETQ. The CDR3 contains 15 residues. Trimming at V came to 4 bases and at J to 1 base, leaving 7 bases not matched to a gene. CDR3 in DNA: TGCGCCAGCAGCAAAGGGGACAGACCGAACACTGAAGCTTTCTTT. This gives the protein CASSKGDRPNTEAFF.

This clonotype was observed a few times. The chain is built from TRBV12-3 or TRBV12-4 and TRBJ1-1; D not resolved. This CDR3 comprises 12 residues. V dropped 7 bases and J dropped 8 bases, with 14 bases sitting between them. This chain's CDR3 is CASIPTGPEAFF. DNA for the CDR3: TGTGCCAGCATTCCCACGGGCCCCGAAGCTTTCTTT.

There are many counts of this clonotype. The chain carries TRBV28 and TRBJ2-7; TRBD2 is a possible D gene (5 bases). The germline CDR1 and CDR2 sequences are MDHEN and SYDVKM. The germline V and J ends were trimmed by 6 bases and 0 bases, with 12 bases remaining between them. This CDR3 region has 14 residues. CDR3 region: CASSPRAFSYEQYF. As DNA, the CDR3 is TGTGCCAGCAGCCCGCGGGCCTTCTCCTACGAGCAGTACTTC.

This clonotype was observed a handful of times. The chain is built from TRBV27 and TRBJ2-1; 10 bases are shared with TRBD2. V lost 5 bases, J lost 0 bases, and 4 bases stayed unmatched. The CDR3 extends over 16 amino acids. Germline V gives CDR1 MNHEY, CDR2 SMNVEV (reference sequence). CDR3 protein: CASSKGLARSYNEQFF. The CDR3 DNA reads TGTGCCAGCAGTAAGGGACTAGCGCGCTCCTACAATGAGCAGTTCTTC.

The chain recombines TRBV5-1 with TRBJ1-1; tentative D call: TRBD1 (6 bases). V dropped 5 bases and J dropped 12 bases, with 20 bases sitting between them. The CDR3 is 13 amino acids. Germline-derived CDR1 and CDR2 are SGHRS and YFSETQ. The CDR3 reads CASSRGLGGHTFF. In nucleotides, the CDR3 is TGCGCCAGCAGTAGGGGACTAGGGGGACATACTTTCTTT.

This chain links TRBV20-1 with TRBJ2-6; D ambiguous. With 0 bases removed from V and 0 bases from J, the gap between germline ends came to 15 bases. The CDR3 is made up of 18 amino acids. The germline V gene encodes CDR1 DFQATT and CDR2 SNEGSKA (reference sequence). CDR3 in amino acids: CSARDLLGSSSGANVLTF. Written as DNA, the CDR3 is TGCAGTGCTAGAGATCTGTTGGGCAGCTCCTCTGGGGCCAACGTCCTGACTTTC.

This clonotype was seen a handful of times. V usage is TRBV6-2 or TRBV6-3 and J usage is TRBJ2-1; 12 nucleotides agree with TRBD1. J was trimmed by 8 bases and V by 6 bases; bases with no gene match: 8. Germline lookup yields CDR1 MNHEY and CDR2 SVGEGT. This CDR3 region has 15 residues. Here the CDR3 DNA reads TGTGCCAGCAGACCTACCGGGACAGGGGGCGATGAGCAGTTCTTC. As protein: CASRPTGTGGDEQFF.

The V and J genes are TRBV20-1 and TRBJ1-6; TRBD1 might be the D (6 bases). CDR1 and CDR2 (germline): DFQATT, SNEGSKA (reference sequence). V gave up 7 bases and J gave up 7 bases, with 17 bases separating them. The CDR3 sequence is 14 residues long. The CDR3, as DNA: TGCAGTGGAGGGAAAAACAGGGCCAATTCACCCCTCCACTTT. It codes for CSGGKNRANSPLHF.

This chain joins TRBV18 and TRBJ2-6; a possible D gene is TRBD1 (6 bases). CDR1 and CDR2 from the germline V gene are KGHSH and LQKENI. This CDR3 comprises 17 residues. Trimming took off 4 bases at V and 2 bases at J, with 15 bases between the two ends. The DNA for the CDR3 is TGTGCCAGCTCACGGGACCCCACAGGGACTGGGGCCAACGTCCTGACTTTC. Protein product: CASSRDPTGTGANVLTF.

This clonotype has just a few counts. The chain uses TRBV7-9 and TRBJ1-1; D is possibly TRBD1 (5 bases). CDR3 length: 17 amino acids. Trimming left V 2 bases short and J 8 bases short, with 24 bases between. Germline-derived CDR1 and CDR2 are SEHNR and FQNEAQ (reference sequence). CDR3 amino acids: CASSLQGSRDVSSEAFF. The CDR3 DNA sequence: TGTGCCAGCAGCTTACAGGGTAGCCGGGACGTGTCTTCCGAAGCTTTCTTT. The whole variable domain, remainder taken from reference TRBV7-9 and TRBJ1-1, is DTGVSQNPRHKITKRGQNVTFRCDPISEHNRLYWYRQTLGQGPEFLTYFQNEAQLEKSRLLSDRFSAERPKGSFSTLEIQRTEQGDSAMYLCASSLQGSRDVSSEAFFGQGTRLTVV.

This clonotype appeared a few times. The chain joins TRBV24-1 to TRBJ2-2; D may be TRBD1 (7 bases). In germline, CDR1 is KGHDR, CDR2 SFDVKD. V lost 4 bases and J lost 2, with 13 bases in between. The CDR3 has 16 residues. This chain's CDR3 is CATSEVQGGNTGELFF. CDR3 DNA sequence: TGTGCCACCAGTGAGGTCCAGGGGGGAAACACCGGGGAGCTGTTTTTT.

V gene TRBV9 combines with J gene TRBJ2-5; D ambiguous. With 0 bases removed from V and 7 bases from J, the gap between germline ends came to 10 bases. CDR1 is SGDLS, CDR2 YYNGEE, per germline. The CDR3 has 13 amino acids. The CDR3 sequence: CASSVAPFGTQYF. The CDR3 DNA is TGTGCCAGCAGCGTAGCCCCCTTCGGGACCCAGTACTTC. Drawing the rest from reference TRBV9 and TRBJ2-5, the complete variable domain is DSGVTQTPKHLITATGQRVTLRCSPRSGDLSVYWYQQSLDQGLQFLIQYYNGEERAKGNILERFSAQQFPDLHSELNLSSLELGDSALYFCASSVAPFGTQYFGPGTRLLVL.

This rearrangement joins TRBV20-1 to TRBJ1-2, with unresolved D. Germline CDR1 reads DFQATT; CDR2 reads SNEGSKA (reference sequence). V was clipped by 1 base and J by 8 bases, with 8 bases between them. The CDR3 contains 11 residues. CDR3 DNA sequence: TGCAGTGCTAGAGTGCAGAACGGCTACACCTTC. Protein product: CSARVQNGYTF.

This chain connects TRBV24-1 to TRBJ2-7; the D gene is possibly TRBD1 (5 bases). CDR3 length: 14 amino acids. V was pared by 2 bases and J by 2 bases, with 9 bases between. Germline lookup yields CDR1 KGHDR and CDR2 SFDVKD. The CDR3 here is CATSDSGPPYEQYF. For the CDR3, the DNA is TGTGCCACCAGTGATTCAGGGCCCCCCTACGAGCAGTACTTC.

This clonotype was seen only a few times. The rearrangement uses TRBV4-3 and TRBJ2-2, with D hard to call. The CDR3 spans 19 residues. Per the germline V gene, CDR1 is LGHNA and CDR2 is YSLEER. Between the trimmed V and J ends, which lost 0 bases and 3 bases, there was a span of 20 bases. For the CDR3, the DNA is TGCGCCAGCAGCCAAGATTGGGTCCGACCGATCCCGGACACCGGGGAGCTGTTTTTT. Protein: CASSQDWVRPIPDTGELFF.

This clonotype has only a few counts. The V and J genes are TRBV20-1 and TRBJ1-5; D remains ambiguous. Deletions cut 2 bases from V and 4 bases from J, with 6 bases between. Per the germline V gene, CDR1 is DFQATT and CDR2 is SNEGSKA (reference sequence). CDR3 length: 12 amino acids. The CDR3 reads CSARTTNQPQHF. In DNA form, the CDR3 reads TGCAGTGCTAGAACGACGAATCAGCCCCAGCATTTT.